The clone carrying this T cell receptor beta chain occurred a few times. Its specificity is not known. A J-beta primer mix and a sample-barcoded 5' primer were used in a second PCR of roughly 6 to 11 cycles. The template-switch adaptor was a 5' adaptor with 12 random nucleotides. It tagged each cDNA molecule. TCRdb itself ran the 5' RACE reads through MiXCR, one entry per CDR3 protein. The sample has 710,000 or so distinct CDR3 sequences, about a fifth seen once. These data originate in a study of blood T cells in healthy people across ages. Study observations and caveats: Investigators treated diversity estimates from one million T cells as underestimates.

Trimming removed 7 bases from V and 2 bases from J; junction bases left unmatched: 3. The CDR3 extends over 14 amino acids. CDR1 is SGHTA and CDR2 is FQGNSA in the germline V gene. The authors drew 8.5 to 10 milliliters of peripheral blood from each donor. Sequenced input: blood. This TCR was sampled from a man between 65 and 85 years old in good health. The V gene is TRBV7-2, the J gene TRBJ2-2, with TRBD2 matching 8 bases. Written as DNA, the CDR3 is TGTGCCAGCAAAACTAGCGGTAACACCGGGGAGCTGTTTTTT. Translating it yields CASKTSGNTGELFF.